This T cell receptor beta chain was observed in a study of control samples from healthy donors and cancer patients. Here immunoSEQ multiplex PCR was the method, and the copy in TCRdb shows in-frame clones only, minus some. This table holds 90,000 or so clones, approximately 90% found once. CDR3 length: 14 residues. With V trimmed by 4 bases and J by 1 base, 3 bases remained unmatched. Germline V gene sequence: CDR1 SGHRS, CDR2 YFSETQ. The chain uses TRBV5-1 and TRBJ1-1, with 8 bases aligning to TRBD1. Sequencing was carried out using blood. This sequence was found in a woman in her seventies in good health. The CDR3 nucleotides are TGCGCCAGCAGCCAGGACAGGGCGAACACTGAAGCTTTCTTT. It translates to CASSQDRANTEAFF.